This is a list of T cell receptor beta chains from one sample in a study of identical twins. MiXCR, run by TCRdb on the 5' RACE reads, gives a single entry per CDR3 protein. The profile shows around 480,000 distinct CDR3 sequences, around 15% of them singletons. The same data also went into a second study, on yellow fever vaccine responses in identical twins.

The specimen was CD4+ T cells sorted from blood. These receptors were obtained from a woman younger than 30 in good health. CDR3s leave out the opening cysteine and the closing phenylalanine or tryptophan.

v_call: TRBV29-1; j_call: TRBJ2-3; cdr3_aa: SVEAPRGAGADTQY
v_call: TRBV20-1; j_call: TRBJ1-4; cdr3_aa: SARDKDRDNEKLF
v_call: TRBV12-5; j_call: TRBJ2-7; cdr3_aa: ASGLATGGGTYEQY
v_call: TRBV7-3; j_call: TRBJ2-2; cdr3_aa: ASSQGFHTGELF
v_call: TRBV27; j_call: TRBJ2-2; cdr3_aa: ASSFFRGANTGELF
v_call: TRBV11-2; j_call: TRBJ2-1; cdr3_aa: ASSLSPSSGVWDEQF
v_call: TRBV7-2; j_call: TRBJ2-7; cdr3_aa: ASSLAWAEAYEQY
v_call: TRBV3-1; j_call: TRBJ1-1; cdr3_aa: ASSITGLGTEAF
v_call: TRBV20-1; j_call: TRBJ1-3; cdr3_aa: SAPNGNTIY
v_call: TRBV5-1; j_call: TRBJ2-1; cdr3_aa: ASSDNRLSGAYNEQF
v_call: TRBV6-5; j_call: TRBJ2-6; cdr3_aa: ASSYSGVSGSGANVLT
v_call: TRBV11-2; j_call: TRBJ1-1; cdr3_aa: ASSLGVAEAF
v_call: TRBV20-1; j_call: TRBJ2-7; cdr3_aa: IARALAGAVSYEQY
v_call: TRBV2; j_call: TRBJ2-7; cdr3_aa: ASSEEGLQSYEQY
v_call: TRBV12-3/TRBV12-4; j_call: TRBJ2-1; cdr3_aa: ASSWGLSSGGMNEQF
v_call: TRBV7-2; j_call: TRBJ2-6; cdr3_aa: ASSLYKGSGANVLT
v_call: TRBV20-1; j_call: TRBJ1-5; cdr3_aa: SAKQGATQPQH
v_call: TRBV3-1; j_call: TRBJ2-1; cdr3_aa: ASSQDSRERF
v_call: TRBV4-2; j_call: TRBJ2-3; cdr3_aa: ASSQGGSGKADTQY
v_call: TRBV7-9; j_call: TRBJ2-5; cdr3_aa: ASWETSGSRETQY
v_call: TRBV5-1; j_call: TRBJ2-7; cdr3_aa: ASSYGQGALYEQY
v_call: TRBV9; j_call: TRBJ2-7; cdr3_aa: ASSVEGKREQY
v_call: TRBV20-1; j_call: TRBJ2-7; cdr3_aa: SALLDRAAGNEQY
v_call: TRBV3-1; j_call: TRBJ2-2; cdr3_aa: ASGKSLAGELF
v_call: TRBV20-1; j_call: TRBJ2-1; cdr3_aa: SAPKIAVSSYNEQF
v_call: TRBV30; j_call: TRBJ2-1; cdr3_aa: AWSVRDRATYEQF
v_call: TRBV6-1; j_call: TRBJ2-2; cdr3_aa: ASTKWGMDRVDGELF
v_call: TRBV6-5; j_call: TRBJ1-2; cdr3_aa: ASSYLIFASSNYGYT
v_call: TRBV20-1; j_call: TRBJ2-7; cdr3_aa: SARDTEREGRYEQY
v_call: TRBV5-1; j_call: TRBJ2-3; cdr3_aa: ASSSRVGSTDTQY
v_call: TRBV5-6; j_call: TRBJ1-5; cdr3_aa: ASSEQGASHQPQH
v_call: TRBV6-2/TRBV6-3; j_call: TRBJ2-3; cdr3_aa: ASSYSGTVIPRTATDTQY
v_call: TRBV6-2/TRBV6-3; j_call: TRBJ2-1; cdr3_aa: ASSYTGQGTKF
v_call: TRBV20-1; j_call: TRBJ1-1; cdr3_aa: SASPGVAEAF
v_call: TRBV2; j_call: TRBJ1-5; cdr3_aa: ASFGGGKQPQH
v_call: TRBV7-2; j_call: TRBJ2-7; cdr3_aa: ASSLELAGGEQY
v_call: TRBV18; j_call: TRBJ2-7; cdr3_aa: ASSPQDEQY